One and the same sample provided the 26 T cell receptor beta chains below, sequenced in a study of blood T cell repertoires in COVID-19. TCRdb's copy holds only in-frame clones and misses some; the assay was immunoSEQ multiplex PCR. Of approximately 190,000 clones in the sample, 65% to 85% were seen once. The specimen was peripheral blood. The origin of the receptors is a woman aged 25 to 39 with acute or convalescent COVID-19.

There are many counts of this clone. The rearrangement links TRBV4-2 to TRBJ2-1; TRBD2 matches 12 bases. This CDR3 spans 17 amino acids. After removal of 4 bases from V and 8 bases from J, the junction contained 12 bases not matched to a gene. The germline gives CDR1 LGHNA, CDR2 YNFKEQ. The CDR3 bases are TGTGCCAGCAGCCCATACGGGGGGACTAGCGGGCACGATGAGCAGTTCTTC. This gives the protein CASSPYGGTSGHDEQFF.

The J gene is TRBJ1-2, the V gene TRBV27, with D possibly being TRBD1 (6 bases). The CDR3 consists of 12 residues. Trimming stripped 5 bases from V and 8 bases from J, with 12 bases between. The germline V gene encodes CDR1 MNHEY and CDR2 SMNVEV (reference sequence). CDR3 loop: CASSVQGSGYTF. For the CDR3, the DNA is TGTGCCAGCAGTGTTCAGGGGAGCGGCTACACCTTC.

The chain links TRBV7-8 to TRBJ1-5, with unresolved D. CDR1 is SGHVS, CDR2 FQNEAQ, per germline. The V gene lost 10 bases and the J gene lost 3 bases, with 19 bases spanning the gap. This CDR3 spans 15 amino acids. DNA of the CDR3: TGTGCCACCTCAAATTTAAGCGGCTCCAATCAGCCCCAGCATTTT. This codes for CATSNLSGSNQPQHF.

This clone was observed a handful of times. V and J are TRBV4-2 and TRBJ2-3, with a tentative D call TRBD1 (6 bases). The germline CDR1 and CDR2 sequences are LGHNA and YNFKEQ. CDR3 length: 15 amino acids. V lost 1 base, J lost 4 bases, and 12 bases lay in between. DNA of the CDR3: TGTGCCAGCAGCCAAGTTGCGTGGGGGCCAGATACGCAGTATTTT. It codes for CASSQVAWGPDTQYF.

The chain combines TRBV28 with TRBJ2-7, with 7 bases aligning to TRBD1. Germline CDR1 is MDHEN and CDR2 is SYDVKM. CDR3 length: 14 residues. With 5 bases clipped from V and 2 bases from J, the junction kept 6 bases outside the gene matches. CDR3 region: CASSQTGITYEQYF. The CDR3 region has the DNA TGTGCCAGCAGTCAGACAGGGATAACCTACGAGCAGTACTTC.

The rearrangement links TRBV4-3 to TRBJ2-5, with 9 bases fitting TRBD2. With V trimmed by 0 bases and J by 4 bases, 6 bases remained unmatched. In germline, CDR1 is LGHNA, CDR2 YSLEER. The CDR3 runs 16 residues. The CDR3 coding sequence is TGCGCCAGCAGCCAAGATCTGGCTAGCGGGACAGAGACCCAGTACTTC. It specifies CASSQDLASGTETQYF.

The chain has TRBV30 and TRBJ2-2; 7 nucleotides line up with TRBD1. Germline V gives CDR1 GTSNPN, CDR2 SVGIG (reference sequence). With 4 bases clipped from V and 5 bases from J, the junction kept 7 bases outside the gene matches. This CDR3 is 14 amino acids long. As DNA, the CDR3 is TGTGCCTGGACTATACAGGGGACAACCGGGGAGCTGTTTTTT. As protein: CAWTIQGTTGELFF.

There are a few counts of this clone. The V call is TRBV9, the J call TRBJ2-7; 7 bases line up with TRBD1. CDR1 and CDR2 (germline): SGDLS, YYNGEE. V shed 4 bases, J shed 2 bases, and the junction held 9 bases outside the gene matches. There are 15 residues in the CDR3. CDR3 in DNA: TGTGCCAGCAGCCCCCAAGGGGGCGGAACCTACGAGCAGTACTTC. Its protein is CASSPQGGGTYEQYF. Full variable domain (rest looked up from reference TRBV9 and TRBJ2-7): DSGVTQTPKHLITATGQRVTLRCSPRSGDLSVYWYQQSLDQGLQFLIQYYNGEERAKGNILERFSAQQFPDLHSELNLSSLELGDSALYFCASSPQGGGTYEQYFGPGTRLTVT.

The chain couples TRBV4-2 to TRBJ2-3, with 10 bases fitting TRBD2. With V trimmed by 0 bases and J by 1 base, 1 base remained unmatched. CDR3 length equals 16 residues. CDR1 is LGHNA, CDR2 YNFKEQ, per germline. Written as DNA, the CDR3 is TGTGCCAGCAGCCAAGAAGGACTAGCGGGCACAGATACGCAGTATTTT. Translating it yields CASSQEGLAGTDTQYF.

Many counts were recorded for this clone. CDR3 nucleotide sequence: TGTGCCAGCAGGGCAGTAGACAGGGAGTACAATGGCTACACCTTC. This encodes CASRAVDREYNGYTF. The chain links TRBV27 to TRBJ1-2; 7 bases line up with TRBD1. V trimming: 6 bases; J trimming: 6 bases; junction bases outside the gene matches: 13. CDR1 MNHEY and CDR2 SMNVEV come from the germline V gene (reference sequence). This CDR3 has 15 residues.

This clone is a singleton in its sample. CDR3 DNA: TGTGCCAGCAGTAGAGGGTACAATCAGCCCCAGCATTTT. Its protein product is CASSRGYNQPQHF. The chain couples TRBV28 to TRBJ1-5; D call uncertain. Deletions cut 5 bases from V and 3 bases from J, with 8 bases between. Germline V lookup: CDR1 MDHEN, CDR2 SYDVKM. This CDR3 is built from 13 residues.

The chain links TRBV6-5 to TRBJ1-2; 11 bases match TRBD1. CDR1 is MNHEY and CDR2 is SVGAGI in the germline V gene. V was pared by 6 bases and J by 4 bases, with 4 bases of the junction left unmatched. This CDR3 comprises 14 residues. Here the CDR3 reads CASRWTGGFYGYTF. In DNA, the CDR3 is TGTGCCAGCAGGTGGACAGGGGGCTTCTATGGCTACACCTTC.

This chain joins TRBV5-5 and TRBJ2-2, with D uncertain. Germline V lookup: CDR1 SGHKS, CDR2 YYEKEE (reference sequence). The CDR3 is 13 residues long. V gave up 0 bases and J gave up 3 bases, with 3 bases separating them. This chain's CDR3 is CASSLADTGELFF. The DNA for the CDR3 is TGTGCCAGCAGCTTGGCCGACACCGGGGAGCTGTTTTTT.

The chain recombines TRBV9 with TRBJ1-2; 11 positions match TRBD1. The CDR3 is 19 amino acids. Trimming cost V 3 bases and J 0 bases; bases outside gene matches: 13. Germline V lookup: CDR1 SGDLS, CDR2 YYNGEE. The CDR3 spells CASSGDIGQGAPPNYGYTF. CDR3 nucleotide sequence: TGTGCCAGCAGCGGGGACATTGGACAGGGGGCTCCTCCTAACTATGGCTACACCTTC.

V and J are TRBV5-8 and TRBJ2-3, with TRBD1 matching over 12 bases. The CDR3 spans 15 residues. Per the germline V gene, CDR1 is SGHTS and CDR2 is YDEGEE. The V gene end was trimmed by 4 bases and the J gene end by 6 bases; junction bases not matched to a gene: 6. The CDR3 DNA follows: TGTGCCAGCAGCAAGGGACAGGGGGCCAGGGATACGCAGTATTTT. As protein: CASSKGQGARDTQYF.

The CDR3 protein is CASSLDLSGGAYGNTIYF. The CDR3 DNA reads TGTGCCAGCAGCCTTGACCTATCAGGGGGCGCGTATGGAAACACCATATATTTT. V and J are TRBV3-1 (or the pseudogene TRBV3-2) and TRBJ1-3, with TRBD1 identical over 8 bases. Germline V gene data show CDR1 as LGHDT and CDR2 as YNNKEL (reference sequence). V gave up 4 bases and J gave up 3 bases; unmatched junction bases: 14. This CDR3 region has 18 residues.

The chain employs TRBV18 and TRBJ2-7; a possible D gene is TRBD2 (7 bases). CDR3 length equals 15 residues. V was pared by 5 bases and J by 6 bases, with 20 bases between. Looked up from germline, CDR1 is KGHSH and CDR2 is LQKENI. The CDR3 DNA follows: TGTGCCAGCTCATCGGCAAGGGGGAGGGCCTCCGAGCAGTACTTC. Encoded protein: CASSSARGRASEQYF.

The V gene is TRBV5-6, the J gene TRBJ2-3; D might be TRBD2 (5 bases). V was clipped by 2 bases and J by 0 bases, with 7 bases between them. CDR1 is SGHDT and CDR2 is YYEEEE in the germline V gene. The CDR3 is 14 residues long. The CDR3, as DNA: TGTGCCAGCAGCTTTGAGGGTAGCACAGATACGCAGTATTTT. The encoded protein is CASSFEGSTDTQYF. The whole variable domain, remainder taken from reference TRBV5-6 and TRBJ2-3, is DAGVTQSPTHLIKTRGQQVTLRCSPKSGHDTVSWYQQALGQGPQFIFQYYEEEERQRGNFPDRFSGHQFPNYSSELNVNALLLGDSALYLCASSFEGSTDTQYFGPGTRLTVL.

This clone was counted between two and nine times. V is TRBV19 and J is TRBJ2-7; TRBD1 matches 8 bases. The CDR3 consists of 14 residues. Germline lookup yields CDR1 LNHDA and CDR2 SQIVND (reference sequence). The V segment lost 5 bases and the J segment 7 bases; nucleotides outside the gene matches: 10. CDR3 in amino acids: CASSPQQGAGEQYF. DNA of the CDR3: TGTGCCAGTAGTCCCCAGCAGGGGGCCGGGGAGCAGTACTTC.

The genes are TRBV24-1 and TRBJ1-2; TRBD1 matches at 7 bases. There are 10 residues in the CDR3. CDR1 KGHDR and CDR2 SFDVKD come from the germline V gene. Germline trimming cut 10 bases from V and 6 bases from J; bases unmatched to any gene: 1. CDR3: CATTGDGYTF. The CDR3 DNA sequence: TGTGCCACTACAGGGGATGGCTACACCTTC.

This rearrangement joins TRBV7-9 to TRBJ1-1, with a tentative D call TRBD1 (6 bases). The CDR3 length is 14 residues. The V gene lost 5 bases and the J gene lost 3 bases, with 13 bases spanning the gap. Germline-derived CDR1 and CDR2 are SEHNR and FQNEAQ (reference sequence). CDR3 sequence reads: CASSRGQKHTEAFF. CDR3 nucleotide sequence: TGTGCCAGCAGCCGAGGACAGAAGCACACTGAAGCTTTCTTT.

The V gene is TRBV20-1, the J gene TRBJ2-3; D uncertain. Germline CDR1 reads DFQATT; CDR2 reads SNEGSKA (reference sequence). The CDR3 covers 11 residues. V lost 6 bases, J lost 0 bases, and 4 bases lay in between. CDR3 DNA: TGCAGTGCCGAGAGCACAGATACGCAGTATTTT. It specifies CSAESTDTQYF.

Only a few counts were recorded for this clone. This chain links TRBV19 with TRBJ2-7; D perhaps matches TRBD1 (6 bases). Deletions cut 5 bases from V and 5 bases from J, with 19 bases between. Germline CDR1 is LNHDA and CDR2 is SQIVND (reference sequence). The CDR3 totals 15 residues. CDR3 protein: CASSLSRQGRNEQYF. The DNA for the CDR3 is TGTGCCAGTAGTCTTTCGCGGCAGGGGCGAAACGAGCAGTACTTC.

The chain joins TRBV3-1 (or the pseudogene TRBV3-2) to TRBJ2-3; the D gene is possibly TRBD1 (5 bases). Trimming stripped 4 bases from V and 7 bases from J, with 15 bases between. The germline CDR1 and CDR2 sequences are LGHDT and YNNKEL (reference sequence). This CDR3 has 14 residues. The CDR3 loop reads CASSLNGPGNTQYF. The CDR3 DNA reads TGTGCCAGCAGCCTCAACGGCCCAGGGAATACGCAGTATTTT.

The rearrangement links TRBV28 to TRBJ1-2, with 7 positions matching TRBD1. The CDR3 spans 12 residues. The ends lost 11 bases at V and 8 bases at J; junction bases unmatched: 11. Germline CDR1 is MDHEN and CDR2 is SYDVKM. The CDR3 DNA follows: TGTGCCGCAAGACAGGGAAGTGGGGGCTACACCTTC. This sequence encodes CAARQGSGGYTF.

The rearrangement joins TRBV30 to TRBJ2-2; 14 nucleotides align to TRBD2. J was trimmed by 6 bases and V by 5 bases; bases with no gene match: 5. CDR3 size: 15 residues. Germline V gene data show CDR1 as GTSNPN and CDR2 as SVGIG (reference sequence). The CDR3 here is CAWAGLAGVAGELFF. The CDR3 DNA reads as TGTGCCTGGGCGGGACTAGCGGGAGTAGCCGGGGAGCTGTTTTTT.